A selection of T cell receptor beta chains follows, all from one sample in a study of metastatic and nonmetastatic thyroid tumors. TCRdb reassembled clones from the PCR reads with MiXCR. Of about 23,000 clones detected, roughly 22% appear once; the ten largest clones hold under 30%. Sequencing was done on a sample of blood. These receptors came from a female donor with papillary thyroid cancer or a benign thyroid nodule (not recorded which). Some clones in this sample may be carry-over from other donors' samples. CDR3s include the opening cysteine and the closing phenylalanine or tryptophan. A D gene is named only where the DNA matches it firmly. Size is omitted from some rows. Given values are once, few, many or a class for expanded clones.

d_call | j_call | v_call | clone_size | cdr3_aa | cdr3_nt
NA | TRBJ1-1 | TRBV30 | NA | CAWSVETVLANTEAFF | TGTGCCTGGAGTGTCGAGACAGTCCTTGCGAACACTGAAGCTTTCTTT
NA | TRBJ2-7 | TRBV6-5 | many | CASSYLQGPIYEQYF | TGTGCCAGCAGTTACTTGCAGGGGCCTATCTACGAGCAGTACTTC
NA | TRBJ1-1 | TRBV12-3/TRBV12-4 | NA | CASSLERLTEAFF | TGTGCCAGCAGTTTAGAAAGGCTCACTGAAGCTTTCTTT
TRBD1 | TRBJ2-1 | TRBV7-9 | many | CASSPHRGRGNEQFF | TGTGCCAGCAGCCCTCACAGGGGGCGGGGGAATGAGCAGTTCTTC
NA | TRBJ2-1 | TRBV20-1 | many | CSARAGAGLGSEQFF | TGCAGTGCTAGAGCGGGCGCGGGATTAGGGAGTGAGCAGTTCTTC
TRBD2 | TRBJ2-1 | TRBV6-1 | NA | CASSEASGGAYNEQFF | TGTGCCAGCAGTGAAGCTAGCGGGGGGGCCTACAATGAGCAGTTCTTC
NA | TRBJ2-1 | TRBV11-3 | many | CASSSQGAEQFF | TGTGCCAGCAGCTCACAGGGCGCTGAGCAGTTCTTC
NA | TRBJ1-3 | TRBV6-1 | few | CASIQLASGNTIYF | TGTGCCAGCATCCAACTGGCAAGTGGAAACACCATATATTTT
NA | TRBJ2-7 | TRBV7-8 | medium-sized | CASSLAGAYEQYF | TGTGCCAGCAGCTTAGCAGGGGCCTACGAGCAGTACTTC
TRBD1 | TRBJ2-7 | TRBV12-3/TRBV12-4 | medium-sized | CASSQQERTGRYEQYF | TGTGCCAGCAGCCAGCAAGAACGGACAGGGAGGTACGAGCAGTACTTC
TRBD1 | TRBJ2-1 | TRBV24-1 | many | CATSDTGDLNDEQFF | TGTGCCACCAGTGATACAGGGGACCTAAACGATGAGCAGTTCTTC
TRBD1 | TRBJ1-2 | TRBV6-4 | many | CASSEEPGQGNGYTF | TGTGCCAGCAGCGAAGAGCCGGGACAGGGAAATGGCTACACCTTC
NA | TRBJ2-7 | TRBV9 | NA | CASSVDGGTNYEQYF | TGTGCCAGCAGCGTAGATGGAGGGACGAACTACGAGCAGTACTTC
NA | TRBJ2-7 | TRBV7-9 | many | CASSLANRVYEQYF | TGTGCCAGCAGCTTAGCGAACAGGGTTTACGAGCAGTACTTC
TRBD2 | TRBJ2-3 | TRBV6-1 | few | CASSDGAGSTHTQYF | TGTGCCAGCAGTGACGGAGCGGGATCCACACATACGCAGTATTTT
NA | TRBJ2-7 | TRBV5-4 | many | CASSLSPYEQYF | TGTGCCAGCAGCTTGTCACCCTACGAGCAGTACTTC
NA | TRBJ2-5 | TRBV6-1 | many | CASSFGMDPETQYF | TGTGCCAGCAGTTTCGGGATGGACCCAGAGACCCAGTACTTC
NA | TRBJ1-5 | TRBV12-3/TRBV12-4 | many | CASSLTGNQPQHF | TGTGCCAGCAGTTTAACAGGGAATCAGCCCCAGCATTTT
TRBD2 | TRBJ2-3 | TRBV18 | NA | CPISPPSGGGPDTQYF | TGTCCCATCTCACCACCTAGCGGGGGGGGGCCAGATACGCAGTATTTT
NA | TRBJ2-7 | TRBV7-2 | many | CASSFYLTYEQYF | TGTGCCAGCAGCTTCTACCTCACTTACGAGCAGTACTTC
NA | TRBJ2-1 | TRBV30 | NA | CAWRQSSYNEQFF | TGTGCCTGGAGACAGAGCTCCTACAATGAGCAGTTCTTC
NA | TRBJ2-7 | TRBV5-1 | NA | CASSLVAWVTYEQYF | TGCGCCAGCAGCTTGGTAGCATGGGTGACCTACGAGCAGTACTTC
TRBD1 | TRBJ2-7 | TRBV3-1 | many | CASSPVGQGPSRYF | TGTGCCAGCAGCCCAGTGGGACAGGGCCCGAGTAGGTACTTC
NA | TRBJ1-1 | TRBV5-5 | many | CASSLVGGVMNTEAFF | TGTGCCAGCAGCTTGGTGGGGGGCGTTATGAACACTGAAGCTTTCTTT
NA | TRBJ1-6 | TRBV6-5 | few | CASSYSGGRESPLHF | TGTGCCAGCAGTTACTCTGGGGGGCGGGAATCACCCCTCCACTTT
NA | TRBJ1-2 | TRBV6-1 | medium-sized | CASREDGYTF | TGTGCCAGCAGGGAGGATGGCTACACCTTC
TRBD2 | TRBJ2-1 | TRBV4-1 | many | CASSPGKGGRGDNEQFF | TGCGCCAGCAGCCCCGGCAAAGGCGGGAGGGGGGACAATGAGCAGTTCTTC
TRBD2 | TRBJ2-1 | TRBV5-1 | NA | CASSPGTSGYNEQFF | TGCGCCAGCAGCCCAGGGACTAGCGGCTACAATGAGCAGTTCTTC
TRBD2 | TRBJ2-7 | TRBV19 | many | CASSMFTSGRYEQYF | TGTGCCAGTAGTATGTTTACTAGCGGGAGATACGAGCAGTACTTC
NA | TRBJ1-6 | TRBV6-1 | few | CASSAWQTENSPLHF | TGTGCCAGCAGTGCGTGGCAGACAGAAAATTCACCCCTCCACTTT
NA | TRBJ1-2 | TRBV27 | few | CASSLSGQINGYTF | TGTGCCAGCAGTTTATCGGGGCAGATTAATGGCTACACCTTC
TRBD1 | TRBJ2-5 | TRBV5-5 | NA | CASSRATTQGAGETQYF | TGTGCCAGCAGTCGGGCCACGACTCAGGGGGCAGGAGAGACCCAGTACTTC
TRBD1 | TRBJ2-1 | TRBV20-1 | NA | CSAPGQGYNEQFF | TGCAGTGCTCCGGGACAGGGTTACAATGAGCAGTTCTTC
TRBD1 | TRBJ1-5 | TRBV11-2 | many | CASSIRQGGGNQPQHF | TGTGCCAGCAGCATCAGACAGGGCGGCGGCAATCAGCCCCAGCATTTT
TRBD2 | TRBJ2-1 | TRBV20-1 | NA | CSARGRRTSGHNDQFF | TGCAGTGCTAGAGGCAGACGTACTAGCGGTCACAATGATCAGTTCTTC
TRBD2 | TRBJ2-1 | TRBV20-1 | many | CSARDPAGAGNEQFF | TGCAGTGCTAGAGATCCAGCGGGAGCGGGAAATGAGCAGTTCTTC
NA | TRBJ1-3 | TRBV10-3 | few | CAISDGSGNTIYF | TGTGCCATCAGTGACGGATCTGGAAACACCATATATTTT
NA | TRBJ2-3 | TRBV5-4 | many | CASSTDTDTQYF | TGTGCCAGCAGCACAGACACAGATACGCAGTATTTT
TRBD1 | TRBJ2-7 | TRBV29-1 | many | CSVEGGQSYEQYF | TGCAGCGTTGAAGGGGGACAGTCCTACGAGCAGTACTTC
TRBD2 | TRBJ2-5 | TRBV6-1 | many | CASSGIAGGGETQYF | TGTGCCAGCAGTGGGATAGCGGGAGGGGGAGAGACCCAGTACTTC
NA | TRBJ2-5 | TRBV30 | NA | CAWSRRQRQETQYF | TGTGCCTGGAGTCGGCGGCAGAGACAAGAGACCCAGTACTTC
NA | TRBJ2-1 | TRBV6-2/TRBV6-3 | many | CASSYSAASAVNEQFF | TGTGCCAGCAGTTACTCGGCGGCTAGTGCTGTCAATGAGCAGTTCTTC
TRBD2 | TRBJ2-3 | TRBV20-1 | many | CSASTGLAGLSTDTQYF | TGCAGTGCTTCGACCGGACTAGCGGGATTAAGCACAGATACGCAGTATTTT
TRBD1 | TRBJ2-6 | TRBV2 | many | CASKLDRGYAGANVLTF | TGTGCCAGCAAACTAGACAGGGGATACGCTGGGGCCAACGTCCTGACTTTC
NA | TRBJ1-1 | TRBV25-1 | few | CASSRGFGGEAFF | TGTGCCAGCAGTCGGGGGTTTGGGGGAGAAGCTTTCTTT
TRBD2 | TRBJ2-5 | TRBV11-2 | many | CASSFPGLAGRETQYF | TGTGCCAGCAGCTTTCCCGGACTAGCGGGAAGAGAGACCCAGTACTTC
TRBD2 | TRBJ2-1 | TRBV27 | many | CASSLIASGPNEQFF | TGTGCCAGCAGTTTAATAGCTAGCGGACCGAATGAGCAGTTCTTC
NA | TRBJ2-1 | TRBV28 | many | CASNRDPASGEQFF | TGTGCCAGCAATCGGGACCCAGCGTCGGGAGAGCAGTTCTTC
TRBD1 | TRBJ2-7 | TRBV12-5 | NA | CASGPGTGGYEQYF | TGTGCTAGTGGCCCCGGGACAGGGGGCTACGAGCAGTACTTC